Listed below are T cell receptor beta chains from one sample, sequenced in a study of shared clonotypes between healthy human individuals. Clones were read by immunoSEQ multiplex PCR, and TCRdb kept only the in-frame ones, dropping some. Of some 800,000 clones in the sample, 80% to 95% were seen once. The sample taken for sequencing was naive CD8+ T cells sorted from blood. The receptors derive from a man aged 30 to 45 in good health. CDR3s include the opening cysteine and the closing phenylalanine or tryptophan. The D gene is left open where the match is weak. Rows give clone size only sometimes, using once, few, many, or a class for an expanded clone.

12	NA	TRBV19	TRBJ2-7	NA	TGTGCCAGTAGTTCAACAGGGTACGAGCAGTACTTC	CASSSTGYEQYF
18	TRBD1	TRBV2	TRBJ2-7	NA	TGTGCCAGCAGTGAAGCAGGGGGCGGGCAGTCCTTTTTGGTCGAGCAGTACTTC	CASSEAGGGQSFLVEQYF
13	NA	TRBV29-1	TRBJ1-3	NA	TGCAGCGTTGACGTAGGGGGAGGAAACACCATATATTTT	CSVDVGGGNTIYF
14	NA	TRBV10-1	TRBJ2-1	NA	TGCGCCAGCAGTGAGAGGGCCGAGAATAATGAGCAGTTCTTC	CASSERAENNEQFF
18	TRBD2	TRBV29-1	TRBJ2-1	NA	TGCAGCGTTGAGGGGTTAGCGGGAGCTGGGGGCTCCTACAATGAGCAGTTCTTC	CSVEGLAGAGGSYNEQFF
16	TRBD2	TRBV6-9	TRBJ2-7	NA	TGTGCCAGCAGGTGCCCTCCTAGCGGGAGTGCCCACGAGCAGTACTTC	CASRCPPSGSAHEQYF
14	NA	TRBV2	TRBJ1-1	few	TGTGCCAGCAGTGAAAGGTTAGGGCGGCCTGAAGCTTTCTTT	CASSERLGRPEAFF
16	NA	TRBV2	TRBJ2-5	once	TGTGCCAGCAGGAAGACCATGTTACAACAGCAAGAGACCCAGTACTTC	CASRKTMLQQQETQYF
15	NA	TRBV5-1	TRBJ2-7	NA	TGCGCCAGCAGCCCTAACTTACAAGACACCTACGAGCAGTACTTC	CASSPNLQDTYEQYF
14	NA	TRBV25-1	TRBJ2-5	NA	TGTGCCAGCAGTGAATGGACGAGCCAAGAGACCCAGTACTTC	CASSEWTSQETQYF
19	TRBD1	TRBV4-1	TRBJ2-1	NA	TGCGCCAGCAGCCAAGAGGGACAGGGGGTTCTTTTAGGGTTCGGTGAGCAGTTCTTC	CASSQEGQGVLLGFGEQFF
15	NA	TRBV10-2	TRBJ2-5	NA	TGCGCCAGCAGCGGGGGTTGGACGCAGGTCGAGACCCAGTACTTC	CASSGGWTQVETQYF
16	TRBD1	TRBV5-5	TRBJ2-3	NA	TGTGCCAGCAGCTTGGGGGACAGGGGTTTCACAGATACGCAGTATTTT	CASSLGDRGFTDTQYF
11	NA	TRBV7-9	TRBJ2-1	NA	TGTGCCAGCAGCTTAGGGGATGAGCAGTTCTTC	CASSLGDEQFF
17	TRBD2	TRBV7-7	TRBJ2-1	NA	TGTGCCAGCAGCCCCAGACTAGCGGGAGTCCTCCACAATGAGCAGTTCTTC	CASSPRLAGVLHNEQFF
15	NA	TRBV9	TRBJ2-5	NA	TGTGCCAGCAGCGTAGTGGGAGGCACCGTCGAGACCCAGTACTTC	CASSVVGGTVETQYF